The next 19 T cell receptor beta chains were all read from a single sample in a study of T cell repertoires in cytomegalovirus infection. Via MiXCR, TCRdb re-called the reads, giving one row per CDR3 protein. Found here are some 150,000 distinct CDR3 sequences, under 8% of them singletons; the top ten hold roughly 18%. Sequencing input: PBMCs. Receptor source: a human donor in good health (CMV status not recorded). Some clones in this sample may be carry-over from other donors' samples.

This clonotype was counted at least ten times. The chain is built from TRBV24-1 and TRBJ1-5, with 9 bases matching TRBD1. The V gene end was trimmed by 9 bases and the J gene end by 5 bases; junction bases not matched to a gene: 19. This CDR3 is built from 18 residues. Looked up from germline, CDR1 is KGHDR and CDR2 is SFDVKD. The chain's CDR3 is CATAAGTGGAGGDQPQHF. CDR3 DNA: TGTGCCACCGCGGCAGGAACAGGGGGCGCGGGTGGGGATCAGCCCCAGCATTTT.

Many counts were recorded for this clonotype. The V call is TRBV7-3, the J call TRBJ2-5, with D perhaps matching TRBD1 (5 bases). Trimming took off 2 bases at V and 4 bases at J, with 11 bases between the two ends. Per the germline V gene, CDR1 is SGHTA and CDR2 is FQGTGA. The CDR3 runs to 14 residues. In DNA, the CDR3 is TGTGCCAGCAGCTTAGAAGGGGCCTTAGAGACCCAGTACTTC. Protein product: CASSLEGALETQYF.

This chain joins TRBV10-3 and TRBJ2-3; unclear D gene. The CDR3 has 12 amino acids. The germline V and J ends were trimmed by 4 bases and 1 base, with 3 bases remaining between them. The germline V gene has CDR1 ENHRY and CDR2 SYGVKD. CDR3 nucleotide sequence: TGTGCCATCAGTGGACGCACAGATACGCAGTATTTT. Its translation is CAISGRTDTQYF.

The J gene is TRBJ2-1, the V gene TRBV7-9; tentatively, D is TRBD2 (6 bases). The CDR3 loop spans 14 amino acids. Trimming left V 4 bases short and J 8 bases short, with 15 bases between. Germline lookup yields CDR1 SEHNR and CDR2 FQNEAQ (reference sequence). The CDR3 is CASSSGFPGDEQFF. In nucleotides, the CDR3 is TGTGCCAGCAGCTCTGGATTTCCGGGGGATGAGCAGTTCTTC.

This clonotype was observed a few times. J is TRBJ1-2 and V is TRBV29-1; tentatively, D is TRBD1 (6 bases). Trimming took off 8 bases at V and 5 bases at J, with 18 bases between the two ends. CDR3 length: 13 amino acids. CDR1 is SQVTM, CDR2 ANQGSEA, per germline. The CDR3 region has the DNA TGCAGCATCGCAGGGACATTTGGTTATGGCTACACCTTC. It translates to CSIAGTFGYGYTF.

This clonotype was observed at least ten times. CDR3 region: CASSAGGSNTEAFF. CDR3 sequence (DNA): TGTGCCAGCAGCGCGGGCGGGAGTAACACTGAAGCTTTCTTT. The V call is TRBV7-9, the J call TRBJ1-1, with no clear D. Germline V gene data show CDR1 as SEHNR and CDR2 as FQNEAQ (reference sequence). The CDR3 runs to 14 residues. The V end was cut by 5 bases, the J end by 2 bases, with 12 bases between.

CDR3 nucleotides: TGTGCCAGCAGTTACCTATCAGGCTCCTACAATGAGCAGTTCTTC. Encoded protein: CASSYLSGSYNEQFF. This chain joins TRBV6-2 or TRBV6-3 and TRBJ2-1, with no clear D. The CDR3 consists of 15 residues. Per the germline V gene, CDR1 is MNHEY and CDR2 is SVGEGT. Trimming took 2 bases from V and 0 from J, leaving 8 bases between them.

This clonotype was seen ten or more times. J is TRBJ2-1 and V is TRBV7-2, with D perhaps being TRBD1 or TRBD2 (5 bases each). Germline V lookup: CDR1 SGHTA, CDR2 FQGNSA. The V end was cut by 2 bases, the J end by 2 bases, with 13 bases between. The CDR3 totals 16 residues. In DNA form, the CDR3 reads TGTGCCAGCAGCTTAACGGTGGGGGTGGCCTACAATGAGCAGTTCTTC. It is translated as CASSLTVGVAYNEQFF.

This clonotype was seen at least ten times. The J gene is TRBJ2-7, the V gene TRBV7-2; D ambiguous. Germline values: CDR1 SGHTA, CDR2 FQGNSA. Trimming removed 2 bases at V and 0 bases at J, with 8 bases between. The CDR3 has 14 amino acids. The CDR3, as DNA: TGTGCCAGCAGCTTACTTACCTTCTCCTACGAGCAGTACTTC. It codes for CASSLLTFSYEQYF.

This clonotype was detected ten times or more. Germline and junction disagree at one end, which may indicate a read error. The chain has TRBV7-7 and TRBJ2-3; 10 positions agree with TRBD2. There are 16 residues in the CDR3. Germline CDR1 is SSHAT and CDR2 is FNYEAQ (reference sequence). The chain's CDR3 is CASTAGSGGAADTQYF. DNA for the CDR3: TGTGCTAGCACCGCTGGGAGCGGGGGGGCCGCAGATACGCAGTATTTT.

The V gene is TRBV10-3, the J gene TRBJ1-2; unclear D gene. From germline, CDR1 is ENHRY and CDR2 SYGVKD. This CDR3 is built from 16 residues. Trimming took off 10 bases at V and 0 bases at J, with 21 bases between the two ends. CDR3 nucleotides: TGTGCCACTGCTTCTTTGGACCGGCAACCTAACTATGGCTACACCTTC. Translated, it gives CATASLDRQPNYGYTF.

This clonotype was found many times. J is TRBJ1-5 and V is TRBV7-2; 9 positions match TRBD1. J gave up 7 bases and V 2 bases, and 6 bases lay outside the gene matches. Germline V gives CDR1 SGHTA, CDR2 FQGNSA. The CDR3 sequence is 15 residues long. In nucleotides, the CDR3 is TGTGCCAGCAGCTTATCGACAGGGGGAGGCCAGCCCCAGCATTTT. Residues: CASSLSTGGGQPQHF. Together with reference TRBV7-2 and TRBJ1-5, the CDR3 gives the full variable domain: GAGVSQSPSNKVTEKGKDVELRCDPISGHTALYWYRQSLGQGLEFLIYFQGNSAPDKSGLPSDRFSAERTGGSVSTLTIQRTQQEDSAVYLCASSLSTGGGQPQHFGDGTRLSIL.

This clonotype was seen repeatedly, ten times or more. V gene TRBV28 combines with J gene TRBJ1-5; D remains ambiguous. The CDR3 totals 13 residues. Trimming cost V 1 base and J 4 bases, with 5 bases left between them. Germline CDR1 reads MDHEN; CDR2 reads SYDVKM. DNA for the CDR3: TGTGCCAGCAGTTTATTGAATAATCAGCCCCAGCATTTT. Amino acids: CASSLLNNQPQHF.

The genes are TRBV20-1 and TRBJ2-7; D could derive from TRBD1 or TRBD2 (5 bases each). Germline assignment: CDR1 DFQATT and CDR2 SNEGSKA (reference sequence). The CDR3 runs 12 residues. Trimming removed 6 bases from V and 3 bases from J, with 12 bases in between. CDR3: CSAKGTNYEQYF. The DNA of the CDR3 is TGCAGTGCCAAAGGGACGAACTACGAGCAGTACTTC.

The V and J genes are TRBV6-6 and TRBJ2-3; a possible D gene is TRBD2 (5 bases). The CDR3 has 17 amino acids. The V gene's germline CDR1 is MNHNY and CDR2 SVGAGI (reference sequence). V was pared by 0 bases and J by 4 bases, with 17 bases between. CDR3 sequence: CASSYSRPFFGADTQYF. CDR3 in DNA: TGTGCCAGCAGTTACTCGCGTCCCTTCTTCGGGGCAGATACGCAGTATTTT.

This clonotype was seen at least ten times. V is TRBV7-2 and J is TRBJ2-7; D unclear. Germline CDR1 and CDR2: SGHTA and FQGNSA. Trimming took off 3 bases at V and 0 bases at J, with 3 bases between the two ends. The CDR3 length is 12 residues. CDR3 loop: CASSFTSYEQYF. For the CDR3, the DNA is TGTGCCAGCAGCTTCACCTCCTACGAGCAGTACTTC.

The chain has TRBV7-4 and TRBJ2-2; 13 nucleotides align to TRBD2. CDR1 is SGHVT and CDR2 is SQSDAQ in the germline V gene. V was clipped by 5 bases and J by 6 bases; unmatched bases: 6. The CDR3 is 16 amino acids. CDR3: CASSPRTSGGPGELFF. The CDR3 bases are TGTGCCAGCAGCCCGAGGACTAGCGGGGGACCCGGGGAGCTGTTTTTT.

The chain has TRBV29-1 and TRBJ1-1; D remains unclear. The CDR3 extends over 10 amino acids. In germline, CDR1 is SQVTM, CDR2 ANQGSEA. The V end was cut by 7 bases, the J end by 1 base, with 4 bases between. CDR3 sequence reads: CSGKNTEAFF. CDR3 DNA: TGCAGCGGCAAGAACACTGAAGCTTTCTTT.

Ten or more counts support this clonotype. The genes are TRBV28 and TRBJ2-7; TRBD1 aligns across 8 bases. CDR3 length: 16 residues. Trimming removed 3 bases from V and 0 bases from J; junction bases left unmatched: 7. The germline V gene has CDR1 MDHEN and CDR2 SYDVKM. The CDR3 sequence is CASSLGVTGVSYEQYF. In DNA, the CDR3 is TGTGCCAGCAGTTTGGGAGTGACAGGGGTCTCCTACGAGCAGTACTTC.